This T cell receptor (beta chain) was recorded in a study of patients and donors after allogeneic stem cell transplantation. Each CDR3 protein is one row after TCRdb ran MiXCR on the RT-PCR reads. The table has some 200,000 distinct CDR3 sequences, less than 45% seen once; the top ten hold 33%. The sequence came from a human donor who was either an allogeneic HSCT recipient or a stem cell or donor lymphocyte infusion donor (not recorded which). It is not recorded whose cells these are; they may come from a transplant donor. What was sequenced was blood, either unsorted or a sorted T cell fraction (not recorded which).

The CDR3 nucleotides read TGTGCCAGCAGTCCTAACGTGCCCGGGACAGGTATGCATGAGCAGTTCTTC. It is translated as CASSPNVPGTGMHEQFF. The chain is built from TRBV12-3 or TRBV12-4 and TRBJ2-1, with 8 bases aligning to TRBD1. The CDR3 runs to 17 residues. Trimming at V came to 5 bases and at J to 8 bases, leaving 17 bases not matched to a gene.